This T cell receptor beta chain appears in the sequencing data of a study of T cells after yellow fever vaccination. MiXCR, applied by TCRdb to the 5' RACE reads, yields one record per CDR3 protein. Here the sample spans roughly 500,000 distinct CDR3 sequences, 15% to 20% being singletons. The V end lost 1 base, the J end lost 6 bases, and 11 bases lay between the germline ends. Germline-derived CDR1 and CDR2 are LGHDT and YNNKEL (reference sequence). The CDR3 totals 14 residues. The input for sequencing was PBMCs, taken 15 days after the yellow fever booster vaccination. V is TRBV3-1 and J is TRBJ2-3, with D possibly TRBD2 on 6 matching bases. This sequence was found in a young man who received the YFV17D yellow fever vaccine. In nucleotides, the CDR3 is TGTGCCAGCAGCCAAGGGTCTAGCGTCGATACGCAGTATTTT. Translation: CASSQGSSVDTQYF.